These T cell receptor beta chains were read from a single sample in a study of regulatory T cells in long-lasting Graves disease. MiXCR was run by TCRdb on the multiplex PCR reads, yielding one entry per CDR3 protein. The profile shows roughly 500,000 distinct CDR3 sequences, roughly 21% of them singletons. Sequenced material: peripheral blood mononuclear cells (PBMCs), taken when the disease was refractory, from a patient treated with antithyroid drugs. Receptor source: a female donor with Graves disease. Both conserved end residues are part of each CDR3. D genes are given only for firm matches. Expanded clones are given a class, and other clones once, few, many or no size at all.

d_gene | abundance | j_gene | v_gene | CDR3aa | CDR3nt
NA | many | TRBJ1-1 | TRBV15 | CATRREGSTEAFF | TGTGCCACCCGACGTGAAGGGAGTACTGAAGCTTTCTTT
NA | many | TRBJ1-1 | TRBV6-5 | CASSWGRQANTEAFF | TGTGCCAGCAGTTGGGGGAGGCAGGCGAACACTGAAGCTTTCTTT
NA | many | TRBJ1-5 | TRBV6-1 | CASNRYSALNQPQHF | TGTGCCAGCAACAGATACAGTGCTCTCAATCAGCCCCAGCATTTT
NA | few | TRBJ1-3 | TRBV19 | CASSVPAGSSGNTIYF | TGTGCCAGTAGTGTACCGGCGGGAAGCTCTGGAAACACCATATATTTT
NA | many | TRBJ1-1 | TRBV28 | CASSFLDGANTEAFF | TGTGCCAGCAGTTTTCTGGACGGAGCGAACACTGAAGCTTTCTTT
NA | many | TRBJ2-7 | TRBV30 | CAWSPDSTSYEQYF | TGTGCCTGGAGCCCCGACAGTACATCCTACGAGCAGTACTTC
TRBD2 | NA | TRBJ2-4 | TRBV7-2 | CASRFSGGNIQYF | TGTGCCAGCAGGTTTAGCGGGGGAAACATTCAGTACTTC
TRBD2 | few | TRBJ2-3 | TRBV7-2 | CASSYFSGRGDTQYF | TGTGCCAGCAGCTACTTTAGCGGGAGGGGTGATACGCAGTATTTT
TRBD1 | NA | TRBJ2-1 | TRBV6-5 | CASSYVKGQGEDEQFF | TGTGCCAGCAGTTACGTGAAAGGACAGGGGGAGGATGAGCAGTTCTTC
NA | few | TRBJ2-7 | TRBV30 | CAWAITYEQYF | TGTGCCTGGGCAATCACCTACGAGCAGTACTTC
TRBD1 | few | TRBJ1-2 | TRBV29-1 | CSVGTGASSGYGYTF | TGCAGCGTCGGGACAGGGGCCTCCTCTGGGTATGGCTACACCTTC
TRBD1 | NA | TRBJ1-6 | TRBV6-1 | CASSGQGENSPLHF | TGTGCCAGCAGTGGTCAGGGGGAAAATTCACCCCTCCACTTT
NA | many | TRBJ2-7 | TRBV6-9 | CASSYGDQNEQYF | TGTGCCAGCAGTTACGGGGATCAGAACGAGCAGTACTTC
NA | few | TRBJ1-1 | TRBV28 | CASGGGPEAFF | TGTGCCAGCGGTGGAGGCCCTGAAGCTTTCTTT
TRBD2 | few | TRBJ2-1 | TRBV24-1 | CATSEASSGSPYNEQFF | TGTGCCACCAGTGAGGCATCAAGCGGGAGCCCCTACAATGAGCAGTTCTTC
NA | many | TRBJ1-2 | TRBV14 | CASSQEGTGHYGYTF | TGTGCCAGCAGCCAAGAAGGTACAGGCCACTATGGCTACACCTTC
NA | NA | TRBJ2-2 | TRBV12-3/TRBV12-4 | CASSLAWAGRELFF | TGTGCCAGCAGTTTAGCCTGGGCGGGAAGGGAGCTGTTTTTT
NA | many | TRBJ1-1 | TRBV7-9 | CASSIGPDTEAFF | TGTGCCAGCAGCATCGGGCCAGACACTGAAGCTTTCTTT
NA | many | TRBJ2-7 | TRBV15 | CATSQGLATYEQYF | TGTGCCACCAGCCAGGGACTGGCGACCTACGAGCAGTACTTC
TRBD2 | NA | TRBJ2-5 | TRBV5-5 | CASSRGLAVGNQETQYF | TGTGCCAGCAGCAGGGGACTAGCCGTAGGAAACCAAGAGACCCAGTACTTC
NA | NA | TRBJ1-2 | TRBV11-2 | CASSLDLGAQSYGYTF | TGTGCCAGCAGCTTAGATTTAGGGGCACAGAGCTATGGCTACACCTTC
TRBD1 | many | TRBJ1-1 | TRBV6-1 | CASTRGQGNTKAFF | TGTGCCAGCACTAGAGGACAGGGTAACACTAAAGCTTTCTTT
TRBD1 | many | TRBJ2-7 | TRBV6-5 | CASSYSRTGGNEQYF | TGTGCCAGCAGTTACTCAAGGACAGGGGGGAACGAGCAGTACTTC
NA | few | TRBJ2-2 | TRBV12-3/TRBV12-4 | CASRTGLQGTGELFF | TGTGCCAGCAGGACGGGACTCCAGGGGACCGGGGAGCTGTTTTTT
NA | NA | TRBJ1-1 | TRBV6-5 | CASSYLGGRSTEAFF | TGTGCCAGCAGTTATCTCGGGGGCCGTAGCACTGAAGCTTTCTTT
TRBD1 | NA | TRBJ2-1 | TRBV2 | CASRGGTGGRNEQFF | TGTGCCAGCAGAGGGGGAACAGGGGGTAGGAATGAGCAGTTCTTC
TRBD1 | many | TRBJ2-7 | TRBV12-3/TRBV12-4 | CASSFRGIYEQYF | TGTGCCAGCAGTTTCAGGGGGATCTACGAGCAGTACTTC
NA | few | TRBJ1-1 | TRBV6-5 | CASSWRRGGGNTEAFF | TGTGCCAGCAGTTGGCGGCGGGGGGGGGGGAACACTGAAGCTTTCTTT
NA | few | TRBJ1-2 | TRBV30 | CAWGEDNLGNYGYTF | TGTGCCTGGGGGGAAGACAACCTGGGGAACTATGGCTACACCTTC
NA | few | TRBJ1-3 | TRBV28 | CASSLSRGDSGNTIYF | TGTGCCAGCAGTTTATCCCGCGGAGACTCTGGAAACACCATATATTTT
NA | NA | TRBJ2-7 | TRBV7-9 | CASSSGVGSSGQYF | TGTGCCAGCAGCTCGGGGGTAGGGAGTTCAGGGCAGTACTTC
TRBD1 | many | TRBJ1-4 | TRBV12-3/TRBV12-4 | CASSLALDRGNEKLFF | TGTGCCAGCAGCCTTGCCCTCGACAGGGGGAATGAAAAACTGTTTTTT
TRBD1 | few | TRBJ1-2 | TRBV18 | CASSADRAGYTF | TGTGCCAGCTCAGCGGACAGGGCTGGCTACACCTTC
NA | many | TRBJ1-2 | TRBV12-3/TRBV12-4 | CASSSLPGGTGVGYTF | TGTGCCAGCAGTTCTCTCCCCGGGGGAACCGGAGTGGGCTACACCTTC
TRBD1 | NA | TRBJ1-1 | TRBV20-1 | CSADGQGPTEAFF | TGCAGTGCTGATGGACAGGGCCCCACTGAAGCTTTCTTT
TRBD1 | few | TRBJ2-2 | TRBV12-3/TRBV12-4 | CASSLDTGQGGGELFF | TGTGCCAGCAGCCTAGACACTGGACAGGGAGGCGGGGAGCTGTTTTTT
NA | NA | TRBJ1-1 | TRBV29-1 | CSVRGGNMNTGAFF | TGCAGCGTTCGTGGGGGGAACATGAACACTGGAGCTTTCTTT
TRBD2 | few | TRBJ2-3 | TRBV7-2 | CASSWLAGSTDTQYF | TGTGCCAGCAGCTGGTTAGCGGGGAGCACAGATACGCAGTATTTT
NA | NA | TRBJ2-7 | TRBV20-1 | CSASRQETMSSYEQYF | TGCAGTGCTTCCCGCCAAGAGACAATGAGCTCCTACGAGCAGTACTTC
NA | many | TRBJ1-5 | TRBV7-2 | CASSLIRGGNQPQHF | TGTGCCAGCAGCTTAATCCGAGGAGGGAATCAGCCCCAGCATTTT
NA | few | TRBJ1-5 | TRBV20-1 | CSARGRRLRDSNQPQHF | TGCAGTGCTAGAGGCCGAAGACTCCGGGACAGCAATCAGCCCCAGCATTTT
NA | few | TRBJ1-3 | TRBV10-3 | CAISESPTPYSGNTIYF | TGTGCCATCAGTGAGTCGCCGACACCTTACTCTGGAAACACCATATATTTT
TRBD1 | NA | TRBJ1-2 | TRBV6-1 | CASSQQGENGYTF | TGTGCCAGCAGTCAACAGGGGGAGAATGGCTACACCTTC
TRBD1 | many | TRBJ1-2 | TRBV12-3/TRBV12-4 | CASSLWTGGFGYGYTF | TGTGCCAGCAGTTTATGGACAGGGGGCTTTGGATATGGCTACACCTTC
NA | many | TRBJ1-4 | TRBV19 | CASSSTGTGSEKLFF | TGTGCCAGTAGTAGTACAGGGACCGGCAGTGAAAAACTGTTTTTT
NA | few | TRBJ2-5 | TRBV25-1 | CASSESPEWETQYF | TGTGCCAGCAGTGAATCCCCGGAGTGGGAGACCCAGTACTTC